Following are 13 T cell receptor beta chains from one sample sequenced in a study of OX40 agonist ivuxolimab in advanced cancers. Data came from immunoSEQ multiplex PCR; TCRdb stores just in-frame clones and leaves some out. The repertoire holds approximately 83,000 clones, with around 85% as singletons. The specimen comprised CD4+ or CD8+ T cells sorted from blood, sampled in a trial of the OX40 agonist ivuxolimab. The receptors derive from an adult with an advanced solid tumor such as melanoma, head and neck, liver or kidney cancer.

This sequence joins TRBV6-4 and TRBJ2-3; D perhaps matches TRBD1 (5 bases). Trimming pared 1 base from V and 6 bases from J, leaving 11 bases between. CDR3 length: 14 residues. CDR1 and CDR2 (germline): MRHNA, SNTAGT. In DNA, the CDR3 is TGTGCCAGCAGTGACTTGGCAGGGTCTGATACGCAGTATTTT. Its translation is CASSDLAGSDTQYF.

The chain recombines TRBV11-2 with TRBJ2-1; 10 bases are shared with TRBD1. V was pared by 3 bases and J by 12 bases, with 2 bases of the junction left unmatched. Germline V gene data show CDR1 as SGHAT and CDR2 as FQNNGV. This CDR3 is built from 12 residues. The chain's CDR3 is CASSFGQGVQFF. The CDR3 DNA reads TGTGCCAGCAGCTTCGGACAGGGGGTGCAGTTCTTC. The variable domain in full, with the rest retrieved from reference TRBV11-2 and TRBJ2-1, is EAGVAQSPRYKIIEKRQSVAFWCNPISGHATLYWYQQILGQGPKLLIQFQNNGVVDDSQLPKDRFSAERLKGVDSTLKIQPAKLEDSAVYLCASSFGQGVQFFGPGTRLTVL.

The chain carries TRBV11-2 and TRBJ1-1; D is possibly TRBD1 (6 bases). Germline CDR1 SGHAT, CDR2 FQNNGV. This CDR3 has 16 residues. Trimming left V 4 bases short and J 3 bases short, with 18 bases between. In DNA, the CDR3 is TGTGCCAGCAGCTCCCTCAGGGGCGGGTTGTACACTGAAGCTTTCTTT. Translated: CASSSLRGGLYTEAFF.

The chain joins TRBV4-1 to TRBJ2-5, with D perhaps matching TRBD2 (5 bases). The CDR3 covers 13 residues. CDR1 is MGHRA, CDR2 YSYEKL, per germline. Between the trimmed V and J ends, which lost 2 bases and 7 bases, there was a span of 11 bases. The CDR3 DNA follows: TGCGCCAGCAGCCAAATACCACGGGGGACCCAGTACTTC. Translated: CASSQIPRGTQYF.

The chain combines TRBV4-2 with TRBJ2-7, with 10 bases aligning to TRBD2. With V trimmed by 6 bases and J by 7 bases, 9 bases remained unmatched. Germline V CDR1 and CDR2: LGHNA, YNFKEQ. The CDR3 covers 14 residues. The CDR3 sequence is CASSQGGLAMEQYF. DNA of the CDR3: TGTGCCAGCAGTCAGGGGGGACTAGCGATGGAGCAGTACTTC.

The J gene is TRBJ1-4, the V gene TRBV4-1, with D possibly matching TRBD1 (5 bases). CDR3 length: 14 amino acids. Trimming took off 1 base at V and 8 bases at J, with 11 bases between the two ends. In germline, CDR1 is MGHRA, CDR2 YSYEKL. CDR3: CASSQAPKGEKLFF. CDR3 nucleotide sequence: TGCGCCAGCAGCCAAGCCCCAAAGGGGGAAAAACTGTTTTTT.

The chain uses TRBV11-3 and TRBJ2-5, with D perhaps matching TRBD2 (6 bases). The V and J ends lost 5 bases and 2 bases respectively, with 15 bases between them. From germline, CDR1 is SGHNT and CDR2 YENEEA. The CDR3 is 15 residues long. In nucleotides, the CDR3 is TGTGCCAGCAGCCAAAGAGGGACTCAGCAAGAGACCCAGTACTTC. It translates to CASSQRGTQQETQYF.

The chain carries TRBV19 and TRBJ1-1; D perhaps matches TRBD1 (6 bases). The CDR3 extends over 15 amino acids. Germline CDR1 and CDR2: LNHDA and SQIVND (reference sequence). V gave up 6 bases and J gave up 10 bases, with 24 bases separating them. CDR3 loop: CASRNLLNTGLGAFF. The CDR3 nucleotides are TGTGCCAGTAGGAACCTACTTAACACAGGGCTCGGAGCTTTCTTT.

This clone is a singleton in its sample. CDR3 in amino acids: CASSFDQVSNTGELFF. CDR3 sequence (DNA): TGTGCCAGCAGCTTTGACCAGGTTTCGAACACCGGGGAGCTGTTTTTT. The chain joins TRBV2 to TRBJ2-2; D is unresolved. V was shortened by 6 bases and J by 0 bases, with 14 bases between the two germline ends. Germline V gene sequence: CDR1 SNHLY, CDR2 FYNNEI. This CDR3 spans 16 amino acids.

This clone was counted once. V and J are TRBV30 and TRBJ1-1; 7 bases are shared with TRBD1. Germline assignment: CDR1 GTSNPN and CDR2 SVGIG (reference sequence). The V gene end was trimmed by 7 bases and the J gene end by 0 bases; junction bases not matched to a gene: 5. The CDR3 contains 13 residues. The CDR3 region is CALTGNLNTEAFF. Written as DNA, the CDR3 is TGTGCCTTGACAGGGAACCTGAACACTGAAGCTTTCTTT.

This rearrangement joins TRBV19 to TRBJ2-1, with a tentative D call TRBD1 (6 bases). The V end was cut by 10 bases, the J end by 1 base, with 14 bases between. The CDR3 has 14 amino acids. The germline CDR1 and CDR2 sequences are LNHDA and SQIVND (reference sequence). CDR3 DNA sequence: TGTGCCACCAAGACAGGTGGGTCCTACAATGAGCAGTTCTTC. It is translated as CATKTGGSYNEQFF.

The chain links TRBV6-6 to TRBJ2-3, with D tentatively TRBD2 (6 bases). CDR1 and CDR2 from the germline V gene are MNHNY and SVGAGI (reference sequence). The CDR3 totals 15 residues. V lost 6 bases and J 0 bases, leaving 13 bases between the germline ends. The CDR3 region is CASRLVGTSTDTQYF. CDR3 sequence (DNA): TGTGCCAGCAGGCTAGTCGGGACTAGCACAGATACGCAGTATTTT.

This rearrangement joins TRBV2 to TRBJ2-2, with 9 bases fitting TRBD1. The V gene end was trimmed by 6 bases and the J gene end by 3 bases; junction bases not matched to a gene: 5. This CDR3 spans 15 amino acids. Germline V gene lookup returns CDR1 SNHLY and CDR2 FYNNEI. CDR3 bases: TGTGCCAGCAGGCCGGGACAGGGCTACACCGGGGAGCTGTTTTTT. Translation gives CASRPGQGYTGELFF.